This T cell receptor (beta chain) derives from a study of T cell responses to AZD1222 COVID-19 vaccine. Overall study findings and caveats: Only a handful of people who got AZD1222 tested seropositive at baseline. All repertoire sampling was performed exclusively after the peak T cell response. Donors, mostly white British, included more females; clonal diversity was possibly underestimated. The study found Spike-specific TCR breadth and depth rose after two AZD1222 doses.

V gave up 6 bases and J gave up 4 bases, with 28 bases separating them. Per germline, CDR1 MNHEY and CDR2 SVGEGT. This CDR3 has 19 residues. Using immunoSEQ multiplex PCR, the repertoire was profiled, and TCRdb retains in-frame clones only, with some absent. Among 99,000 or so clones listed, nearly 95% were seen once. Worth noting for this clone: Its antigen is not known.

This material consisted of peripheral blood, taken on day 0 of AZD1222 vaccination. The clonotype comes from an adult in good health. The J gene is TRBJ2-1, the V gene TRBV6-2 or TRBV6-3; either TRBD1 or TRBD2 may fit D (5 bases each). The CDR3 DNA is TGTGCCAGCAGCCGTCTAATGGGGACCGTAGTCGCGCTTTACAATGAGCAGTTCTTC. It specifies CASSRLMGTVVALYNEQFF.